This T cell receptor beta chain was sequenced for a study of T cells in Graves' hyperthyroidism and ophthalmopathy. TCR beta CDR3 region amplification was performed from RNA transcripts. Using the HTBI primer set, a first-round RT-PCR was run on the TCR CDR3. TCRdb ran MiXCR on the multiplex PCR reads and lists one entry per CDR3 protein. The sample has 540,000 or so distinct CDR3 sequences; roughly 46% are singletons. Only a few counts were recorded for this clonotype. J lost 3 bases, V lost 5 bases, and 13 bases had no gene match. This CDR3 region has 16 residues. The germline V gene has CDR1 DFQATT and CDR2 SNEGSKA (reference sequence).

This rearrangement joins TRBV20-1 to TRBJ2-3; the match to TRBD2 covers 8 bases. Material for sequencing was peripheral blood or thyroid tissue (not recorded which). This TCR came from an adult woman with Graves' disease, either hyperthyroidism or ophthalmopathy (not recorded which). CDR3 DNA: TGCAGTGCTGACGGTAGCGGGAACCTTCGGACAGATACGCAGTATTTT. Encoded protein: CSADGSGNLRTDTQYF.